This T cell receptor (beta chain) was recovered during a study of high-grade serous ovarian cancer treatment subgroups. The protocol was immunoSEQ multiplex PCR, while the TCRdb copy is restricted to in-frame clones and leaves out a portion. The sample consists of approximately 4,800 clones, nearly 80% of them appearing once. Worth noting for this clone: Its antigen remains unidentified.

Points from the study as a whole: The analyses considered CDR3 and ignored CDR1 and CDR2. TCR clonal relatedness correlated positively with neoantigen level. Same-patient tumor repertoires overlapped at roughly 0.095 to 0.79; different patients barely overlapped.

There are 15 residues in the CDR3. Germline CDR1 SGDLS, CDR2 YYNGEE. The J segment lost 6 bases and the V segment lost 5 bases, leaving 12 bases of the junction unmatched. The tumor samples were collected prior to definitive surgery or chemotherapy. This TCR was recovered from a human donor with high-grade serous ovarian cancer. The J gene is TRBJ2-3, the V gene TRBV9, with 7 bases lining up with TRBD2. Sample: tumor tissue. CDR3 nucleotides: TGTGCCAGCAGGGAAGCCGGGACTACCCCCGATACGCAGTATTTT. Protein sequence: CASREAGTTPDTQYF.